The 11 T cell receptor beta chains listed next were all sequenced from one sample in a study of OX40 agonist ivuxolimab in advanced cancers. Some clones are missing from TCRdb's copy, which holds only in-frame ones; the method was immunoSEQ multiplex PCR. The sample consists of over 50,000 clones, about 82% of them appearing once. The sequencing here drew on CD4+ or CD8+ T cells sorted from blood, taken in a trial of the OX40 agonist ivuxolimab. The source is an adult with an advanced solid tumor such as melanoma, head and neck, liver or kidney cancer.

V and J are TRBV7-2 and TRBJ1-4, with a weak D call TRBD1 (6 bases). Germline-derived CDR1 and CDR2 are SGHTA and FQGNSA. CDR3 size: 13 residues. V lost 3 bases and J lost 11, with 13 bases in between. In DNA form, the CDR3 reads TGTGCCAGCAGCTTGGACAGATTCGGCAAACTGTTTTTT. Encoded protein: CASSLDRFGKLFF.

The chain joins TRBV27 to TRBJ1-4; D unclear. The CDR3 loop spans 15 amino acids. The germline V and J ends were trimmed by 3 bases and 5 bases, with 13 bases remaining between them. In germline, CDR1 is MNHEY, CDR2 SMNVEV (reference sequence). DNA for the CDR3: TGTGCCAGCAGTTTTGGGAGTTCGAGGAATGAAAAACTGTTTTTT. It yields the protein CASSFGSSRNEKLFF.

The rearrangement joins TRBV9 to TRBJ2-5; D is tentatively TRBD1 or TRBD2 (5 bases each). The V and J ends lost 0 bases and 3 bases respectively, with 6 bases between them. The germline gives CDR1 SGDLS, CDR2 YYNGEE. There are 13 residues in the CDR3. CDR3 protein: CASSVGGKETQYF. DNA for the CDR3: TGTGCCAGCAGCGTAGGGGGGAAAGAGACCCAGTACTTC.

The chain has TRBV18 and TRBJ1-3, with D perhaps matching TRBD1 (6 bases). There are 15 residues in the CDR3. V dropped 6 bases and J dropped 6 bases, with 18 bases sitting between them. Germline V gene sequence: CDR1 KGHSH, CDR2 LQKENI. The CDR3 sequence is CASSLQGGTENTIYF. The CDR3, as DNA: TGTGCCAGCTCCCTACAAGGGGGGACTGAAAACACCATATATTTT.

The CDR3 protein is CASTPPVGQGSYEQYF. CDR3 DNA: TGTGCCAGCACCCCTCCGGTCGGACAGGGCTCCTACGAGCAGTACTTC. V and J are TRBV7-9 and TRBJ2-7; TRBD1 matches 8 bases. This CDR3 region has 16 residues. V lost 7 bases to trimming and J lost 0 bases; unmatched junction nucleotides: 11. Germline CDR1 SEHNR, CDR2 FQNEAQ (reference sequence).

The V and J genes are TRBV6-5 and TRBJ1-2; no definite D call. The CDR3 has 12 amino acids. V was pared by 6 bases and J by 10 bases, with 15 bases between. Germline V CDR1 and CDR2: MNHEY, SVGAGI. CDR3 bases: TGTGCCAGCAGCAAAGTAGGGCGGGACTACACCTTC. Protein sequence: CASSKVGRDYTF.

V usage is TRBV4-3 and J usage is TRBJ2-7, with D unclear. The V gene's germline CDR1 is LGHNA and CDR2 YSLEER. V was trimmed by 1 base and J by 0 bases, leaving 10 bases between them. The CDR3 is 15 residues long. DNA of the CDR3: TGCGCCAGCAGCCAAGGTTTGTCGTACTCCTACGAGCAGTACTTC. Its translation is CASSQGLSYSYEQYF.

The CDR3 reads CATSRGLTENSPLHF. The CDR3 region has the DNA TGTGCCACCAGCAGGGGCTTGACAGAGAATTCACCCCTCCACTTT. The gene calls are TRBV15 and TRBJ1-6; possible D gene TRBD1, 5 bases. This CDR3 region has 15 residues. CDR1 and CDR2 (germline): LNHNV, YYDKDF (reference sequence). V was trimmed by 3 bases and J by 7 bases, leaving 13 bases between them. Complete variable domain (other parts from reference TRBV15 and TRBJ1-6): DAMVIQNPRYQVTQFGKPVTLSCSQTLNHNVMYWYQQKSSQAPKLLFHYYDKDFNNEADTPDNFQSRRPNTSFCFLDIRSPGLGDTAMYLCATSRGLTENSPLHFGNGTRLTVT.

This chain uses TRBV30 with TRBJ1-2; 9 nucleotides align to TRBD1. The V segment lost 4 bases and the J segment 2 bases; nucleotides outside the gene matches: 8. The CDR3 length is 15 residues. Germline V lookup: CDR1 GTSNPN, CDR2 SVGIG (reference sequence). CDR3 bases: TGTGCCTGGATCCGGGACAGGGCCTCAAACTATGGCTACACCTTC. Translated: CAWIRDRASNYGYTF.

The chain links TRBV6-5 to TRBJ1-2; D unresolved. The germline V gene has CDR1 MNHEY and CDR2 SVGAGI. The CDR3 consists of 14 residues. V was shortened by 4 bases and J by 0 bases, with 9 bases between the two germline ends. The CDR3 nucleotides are TGTGCCAGCAGTTCGACACTAGCTAACTATGGCTACACCTTC. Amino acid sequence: CASSSTLANYGYTF.

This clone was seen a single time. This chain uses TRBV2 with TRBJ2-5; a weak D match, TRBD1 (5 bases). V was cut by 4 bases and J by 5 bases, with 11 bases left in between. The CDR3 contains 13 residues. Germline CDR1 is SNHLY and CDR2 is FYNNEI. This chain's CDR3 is CASSGPAGETQYF. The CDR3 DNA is TGTGCCAGCAGTGGACCGGCAGGGGAGACCCAGTACTTC.